The 13 T cell receptor beta chains in this list originate from one sample, sequenced in a study of blood T cells in healthy people across ages. Using a J-beta primer mix together with a sample-barcoded 5' primer, a second PCR was run for about 6 to 12 cycles. One entry per CDR3 protein, called by TCRdb with MiXCR from the 5' RACE reads. The sample consists of 630,000 or so distinct CDR3 sequences, about 32% of them appearing once. The sample consisted of blood. These receptor sequences come from a woman aged 80 or older in good health.

The sample holds a few counts of this clonotype. The gene calls are TRBV5-1 and TRBJ2-1; 8 nucleotides agree with TRBD2. With the DNA end fitting TRBJ2-7 better, the J assignment may be wrong. Germline assignment: CDR1 SGHRS and CDR2 YFSETQ. The length of the CDR3 is 15 residues. CDR3 loop: CASSLFSGGHNEQYF. The CDR3 nucleotides are TGCGCCAGCAGCTTGTTCAGCGGGGGTCACAATGAGCAGTACTTC.

The chain uses TRBV7-9 and TRBJ1-1; 7 nucleotides agree with TRBD1. Germline-derived CDR1 and CDR2 are SEHNR and FQNEAQ (reference sequence). Germline trimming cut 5 bases from V and 7 bases from J; bases unmatched to any gene: 7. The CDR3 covers 13 residues. DNA of the CDR3: TGTGCCAGCAGCCCACGGGACAGCCATGAAGCTTTCTTT. As protein: CASSPRDSHEAFF.

The sample holds a few counts of this clonotype. The chain joins TRBV9 to TRBJ2-3; the match to TRBD1 covers 9 bases. Unmatched junction bases numbered 10, after V lost 4 bases and J lost 4 bases. The CDR3 consists of 16 residues. Germline CDR1 is SGDLS and CDR2 is YYNGEE. CDR3 DNA sequence: TGTGCCAGCAGCCCTCGGGGGGACAGGGCTGCAGATACGCAGTATTTT. Translating it yields CASSPRGDRAADTQYF.

The chain recombines TRBV20-1 with TRBJ1-4, with a weak D call TRBD1 (6 bases). Germline V gene sequence: CDR1 DFQATT, CDR2 SNEGSKA (reference sequence). V dropped 5 bases and J dropped 5 bases, with 12 bases sitting between them. The CDR3 length is 13 residues. Written as DNA, the CDR3 is TGCAGTGCTGGACAGATGGGGAATGAAAAACTGTTTTTT. Amino acid sequence: CSAGQMGNEKLFF.

Notes on this clonotype: A clone one base away is much larger, so this may be a read error. The gene calls are TRBV20-1 and TRBJ2-1; 8 bases are a match to TRBD2. Gene TRBJ2-7 matches the end of the DNA better, so the J call may be wrong. CDR1 and CDR2 (germline): DFQATT, SNEGSKA (reference sequence). CDR3 length equals 16 residues. The CDR3 here is CSARAGGADSYNEQYF. CDR3 nucleotides: TGCAGTGCTAGGGCCGGGGGGGCTGATTCCTACAATGAGCAGTACTTC.

The genes are TRBV20-1 and TRBJ1-1; TRBD1 agrees at 10 bases. Germline loops: CDR1 DFQATT, CDR2 SNEGSKA (reference sequence). This CDR3 is built from 14 residues. V dropped 1 base and J dropped 3; count of bases not matched to a gene: 2. The CDR3 DNA reads as TGCAGTGCTAGAGCCGGGACAGGGGACACTGAAGCTTTCTTT. This translates into CSARAGTGDTEAFF.

V is TRBV20-1 and J is TRBJ2-7; tentative D call: TRBD1 (6 bases). The CDR3 extends over 14 amino acids. Trimming cost V 5 bases and J 2 bases, with 16 bases left between them. Germline assignment: CDR1 DFQATT and CDR2 SNEGSKA (reference sequence). The CDR3 nucleotides read TGCAGTGCTGGAAGACAGGACTTAGCCTACGAGCAGTACTTC. As protein: CSAGRQDLAYEQYF.

About this clonotype itself: This may come from a read error, since a much larger clone is one base off. The chain joins TRBV30 to TRBJ2-5; D remains ambiguous. The J call may be in error: the DNA end matches TRBJ2-7 better. Germline V gene sequence: CDR1 GTSNPN, CDR2 SVGIG (reference sequence). The CDR3 totals 13 residues. This chain's CDR3 is CAWRLYGPYEQYF. The CDR3, as DNA: TGTGCCTGGAGGCTCTACGGTCCATACGAGCAGTACTTC.

The chain carries TRBV7-2 and TRBJ2-2; D remains ambiguous. Trimming left V 2 bases short and J 1 base short, with 5 bases between. CDR1 is SGHTA and CDR2 is FQGNSA in the germline V gene. This CDR3 region has 14 residues. The CDR3 loop reads CASSLFWNTGELFF. For the CDR3, the DNA is TGTGCCAGCAGCTTATTTTGGAACACCGGGGAGCTGTTTTTT.

CDR3 sequence: CASSELEMNTEAFF. In nucleotides, the CDR3 is TGTGCCAGCAGTGAGCTGGAGATGAACACTGAAGCTTTCTTT. This chain joins TRBV2 and TRBJ1-1; no firm D call. Germline CDR1 and CDR2: SNHLY and FYNNEI. The CDR3 length is 14 residues. Trimming removed 3 bases from V and 0 bases from J, with 8 bases in between.

About this clonotype itself: A much larger clone sits a single nucleotide away, making a read error possible. V usage is TRBV7-9 and J usage is TRBJ2-4; 9 positions match TRBD1. The last part of the DNA fits TRBJ2-7 better; the J call may be wrong. The CDR3 runs 14 residues. Per germline, CDR1 SEHNR and CDR2 FQNEAQ (reference sequence). The CDR3 region has the DNA TGTGCCAGCAGCTTGGGGGACAGGGAGAGCGAGCAGTACTTC. Amino acid sequence: CASSLGDRESEQYF.

This clonotype was detected ten times or more. This chain uses TRBV5-1 with TRBJ2-3, with 9 bases lining up with TRBD1. The germline V gene has CDR1 SGHRS and CDR2 YFSETQ. V dropped 4 bases and J dropped 6; count of bases not matched to a gene: 6. This CDR3 region has 14 residues. CDR3 DNA sequence: TGCGCCAGCAGCAGGACAGGGGTCGGGGATACGCAGTATTTT. This sequence encodes CASSRTGVGDTQYF.

Comment on this clonotype: A read error is possible here, since a much larger clone lies one base away. The rearrangement uses TRBV6-4 and TRBJ2-3, with D perhaps TRBD2 (5 bases). V lost 10 bases and J lost 0, with 14 bases in between. Per germline, CDR1 MRHNA and CDR2 SNTAGT. The CDR3 is 14 amino acids. The CDR3 region is CATADFPSTDTQYF. CDR3 in DNA: TGTGCCACAGCGGACTTCCCTAGCACAGATACGCAGTATTTT.